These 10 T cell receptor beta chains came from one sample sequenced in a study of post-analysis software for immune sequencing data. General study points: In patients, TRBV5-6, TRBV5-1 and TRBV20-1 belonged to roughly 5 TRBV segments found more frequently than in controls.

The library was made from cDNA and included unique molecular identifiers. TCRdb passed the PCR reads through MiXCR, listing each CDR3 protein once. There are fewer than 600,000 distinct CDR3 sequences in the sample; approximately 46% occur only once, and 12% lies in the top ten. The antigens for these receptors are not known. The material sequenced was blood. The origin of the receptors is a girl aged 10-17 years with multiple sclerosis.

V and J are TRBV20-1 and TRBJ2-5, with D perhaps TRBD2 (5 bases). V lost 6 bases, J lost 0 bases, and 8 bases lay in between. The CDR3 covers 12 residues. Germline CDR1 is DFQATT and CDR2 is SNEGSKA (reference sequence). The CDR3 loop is CSALANQETQYF. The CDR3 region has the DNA TGCAGTGCGTTAGCGAACCAAGAGACCCAGTACTTC.

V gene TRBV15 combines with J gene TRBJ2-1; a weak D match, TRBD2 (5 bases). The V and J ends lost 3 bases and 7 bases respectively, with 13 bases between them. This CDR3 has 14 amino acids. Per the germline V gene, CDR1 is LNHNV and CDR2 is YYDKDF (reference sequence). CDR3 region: CATSSPWRRNEQFF. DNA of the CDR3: TGTGCCACCAGCAGCCCCTGGAGGCGGAATGAGCAGTTCTTC.

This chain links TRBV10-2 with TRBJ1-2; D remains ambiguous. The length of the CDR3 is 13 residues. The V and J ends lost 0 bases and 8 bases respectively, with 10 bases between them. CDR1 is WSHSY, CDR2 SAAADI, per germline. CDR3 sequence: CASSESDGRGYTF. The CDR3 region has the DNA TGCGCCAGCAGTGAGTCAGATGGAAGGGGCTACACCTTC.

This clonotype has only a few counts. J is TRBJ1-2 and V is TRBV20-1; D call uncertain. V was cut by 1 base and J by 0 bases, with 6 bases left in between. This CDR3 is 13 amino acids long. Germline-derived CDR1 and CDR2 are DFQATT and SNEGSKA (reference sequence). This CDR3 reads CSARGGANYGYTF. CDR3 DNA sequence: TGCAGTGCTAGAGGCGGAGCTAACTATGGCTACACCTTC.

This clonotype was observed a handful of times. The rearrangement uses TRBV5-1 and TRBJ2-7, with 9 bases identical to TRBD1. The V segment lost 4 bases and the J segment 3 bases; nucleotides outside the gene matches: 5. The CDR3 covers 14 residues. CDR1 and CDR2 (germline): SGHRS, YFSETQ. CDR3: CASSRRDRDYEQYF. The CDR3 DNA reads TGCGCCAGCAGCCGGCGGGACAGGGACTACGAGCAGTACTTC.

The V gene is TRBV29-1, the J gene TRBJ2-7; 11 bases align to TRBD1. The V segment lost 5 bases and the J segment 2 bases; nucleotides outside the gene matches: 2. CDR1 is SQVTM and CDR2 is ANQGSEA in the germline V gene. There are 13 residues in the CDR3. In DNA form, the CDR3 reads TGCAGCGTTCGGACAGGGGGCGCCTACGAGCAGTACTTC. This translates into CSVRTGGAYEQYF.

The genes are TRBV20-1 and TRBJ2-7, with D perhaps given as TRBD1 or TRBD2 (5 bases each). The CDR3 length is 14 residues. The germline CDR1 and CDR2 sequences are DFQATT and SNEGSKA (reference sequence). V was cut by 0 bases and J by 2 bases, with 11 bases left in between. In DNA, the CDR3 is TGCAGTGCTAGAGATTGGGACGGAACCTACGAGCAGTACTTC. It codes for CSARDWDGTYEQYF.

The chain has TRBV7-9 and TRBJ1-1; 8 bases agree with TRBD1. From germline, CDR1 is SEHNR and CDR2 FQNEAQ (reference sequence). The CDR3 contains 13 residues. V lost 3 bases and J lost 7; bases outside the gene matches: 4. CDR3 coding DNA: TGTGCCAGCAGCTTCGCTGACAGGGGTGAAGCTTTCTTT. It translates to CASSFADRGEAFF.

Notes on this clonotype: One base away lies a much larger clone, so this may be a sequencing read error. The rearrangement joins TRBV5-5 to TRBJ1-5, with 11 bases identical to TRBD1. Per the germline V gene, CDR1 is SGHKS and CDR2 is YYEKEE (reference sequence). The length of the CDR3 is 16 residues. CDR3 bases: TGTGCCGGCAGCGAGGGACAGGGGGGCAGCAATCAGCCCCAGCATTTT. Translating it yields CAGSEGQGGSNQPQHF. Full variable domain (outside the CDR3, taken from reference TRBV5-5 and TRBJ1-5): DAGVTQSPTHLIKTRGQQVTLRCSPISGHKSVSWYQQVLGQGPQFIFQYYEKEERGRGNFPDRFSARQFPNYSSELNVNALLLGDSALYLCAGSEGQGGSNQPQHFGDGTRLSIL.

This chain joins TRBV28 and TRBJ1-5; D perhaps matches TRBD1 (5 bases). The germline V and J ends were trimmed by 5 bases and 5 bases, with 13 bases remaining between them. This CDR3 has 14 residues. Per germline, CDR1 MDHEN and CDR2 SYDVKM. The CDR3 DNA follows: TGTGCCAGCAGTCCAAGGCAGGGTGATCAGCCCCAGCATTTT. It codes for CASSPRQGDQPQHF.